These T cell receptor beta chains were read from a single sample in a study of read filtering for tumor transcriptome and immune sequencing. TCRdb analysed the reads with MiXCR anew, one entry per CDR3 protein. The table shows over 80,000 distinct CDR3 sequences, with about 12% occurring only once. Sequenced input: a population of CD138-negative cells sorted from bone marrow. The receptor set was obtained from a donor aged 40 or over with multiple myeloma. Both conserved end residues are part of each CDR3. Fields, in order: clone size, J gene, V gene, D gene, CDR3 DNA, CDR3 protein. The D gene is left open where the match is weak. Size is omitted from some rows. Given values are once, few, many or a class for expanded clones.

clone_size: many; j_call: TRBJ2-1; v_call: TRBV14; d_call: .; cdr3_nt: TGTGCCAGCAGCCGCCGCCGGACAGTCTCCTACAATGAGCAGTTCTTC; cdr3_aa: CASSRRRTVSYNEQFF
clone_size: many; j_call: TRBJ1-2; v_call: TRBV6-2/TRBV6-3; d_call: .; cdr3_nt: TGTGCCAGCAGTTACTCTTGGGGGCTCGGCTATGGCTACACCTTC; cdr3_aa: CASSYSWGLGYGYTF
clone_size: many; j_call: TRBJ2-7; v_call: TRBV6-2/TRBV6-3; d_call: .; cdr3_nt: TGTGCCAGCACCTCGGACCAATACGAGCAGTACTTC; cdr3_aa: CASTSDQYEQYF
clone_size: .; j_call: TRBJ1-2; v_call: TRBV7-2; d_call: .; cdr3_nt: TGTGCCAGCAGCTTAGGGAGAAATCAGGACTACACCTTC; cdr3_aa: CASSLGRNQDYTF
clone_size: .; j_call: TRBJ2-2; v_call: TRBV28; d_call: .; cdr3_nt: TGTGCCGGAATGGCGGGGAGGAACACCGGGGAGCTGTTTTTT; cdr3_aa: CAGMAGRNTGELFF
clone_size: many; j_call: TRBJ2-7; v_call: TRBV19; d_call: .; cdr3_nt: TGTGCCAGTAGTAACCGGGGCTGGGACGAGCAGTACTTC; cdr3_aa: CASSNRGWDEQYF
clone_size: many; j_call: TRBJ1-2; v_call: TRBV5-1; d_call: TRBD1; cdr3_nt: TGCGCCAGCAGCAAAGACAGGGAGTATGGCTACACCTTC; cdr3_aa: CASSKDREYGYTF
clone_size: many; j_call: TRBJ2-1; v_call: TRBV25-1; d_call: .; cdr3_nt: TGTGCCAGCAGCAAAGAGACAAGCTATGAGCAGTTCTTC; cdr3_aa: CASSKETSYEQFF
clone_size: many; j_call: TRBJ2-3; v_call: TRBV20-1; d_call: .; cdr3_nt: TGCAGTGCTAGTAGGGGGGGTCCCGGCGATACGCAGTATTTT; cdr3_aa: CSASRGGPGDTQYF
clone_size: many; j_call: TRBJ1-5; v_call: TRBV23-1; d_call: .; cdr3_nt: TGCGCCAGCAGTCAACCACCACGACGGGATAGCAATCAGCCCCAGCATTTT; cdr3_aa: CASSQPPRRDSNQPQHF
clone_size: many; j_call: TRBJ2-3; v_call: TRBV12-3/TRBV12-4; d_call: .; cdr3_nt: TGTGCCAGCAGTGAGAGACAGTTAAGGACAGATACGCAGTATTTT; cdr3_aa: CASSERQLRTDTQYF
clone_size: many; j_call: TRBJ2-5; v_call: TRBV20-1; d_call: TRBD2; cdr3_nt: TGCAGTGCTAGAGGACCGACTAGCGGGAGGTCTTCAGGAGAGACCCAGTACTTC; cdr3_aa: CSARGPTSGRSSGETQYF
clone_size: many; j_call: TRBJ2-1; v_call: TRBV9; d_call: .; cdr3_nt: TGTGCCAGCAGCGTAGGCGGGAACTCCTACAATGAGCAGTTCTTC; cdr3_aa: CASSVGGNSYNEQFF
clone_size: many; j_call: TRBJ1-5; v_call: TRBV25-1; d_call: TRBD1; cdr3_nt: TGTGCCACTTCTCAGGGGGAGGGTTCGGGTTTTGGCAATCAGCCCCAGCATTTT; cdr3_aa: CATSQGEGSGFGNQPQHF
clone_size: many; j_call: TRBJ2-3; v_call: TRBV10-3; d_call: .; cdr3_nt: TGTGCCATCAGTGATGGAGGGGGAGATACGCAGTATTTT; cdr3_aa: CAISDGGGDTQYF
clone_size: .; j_call: TRBJ2-3; v_call: TRBV11-3; d_call: .; cdr3_nt: TGTGCCAGCAGCTTAGCTCCGGTGCGGGCCACAGATACGCAGTATTTT; cdr3_aa: CASSLAPVRATDTQYF
clone_size: many; j_call: TRBJ2-5; v_call: TRBV18; d_call: .; cdr3_nt: TGTGCCAGCTCACCACCCACAGTAAAAGAGACCCAGTACTTC; cdr3_aa: CASSPPTVKETQYF
clone_size: many; j_call: TRBJ1-5; v_call: TRBV25-1; d_call: TRBD1; cdr3_nt: TGTGCCAGCAGTGAAGGGTGGGACAGGAATCAGCCCCAGCATTTT; cdr3_aa: CASSEGWDRNQPQHF
clone_size: many; j_call: TRBJ2-1; v_call: TRBV5-1; d_call: .; cdr3_nt: TGCGCCAGCAGCAGGGACGGGGATGAGCAGTTCTTC; cdr3_aa: CASSRDGDEQFF
clone_size: many; j_call: TRBJ2-7; v_call: TRBV28; d_call: .; cdr3_nt: TGTGCCAGCACCCCGGCCGGACAGAGGATCTACGAGCAGTACTTC; cdr3_aa: CASTPAGQRIYEQYF
clone_size: many; j_call: TRBJ2-3; v_call: TRBV2; d_call: TRBD2; cdr3_nt: TGTGCCAGCAGTGAAGTTGGCGGGAGTAGCACAGATACGCAGTATTTT; cdr3_aa: CASSEVGGSSTDTQYF
clone_size: many; j_call: TRBJ2-1; v_call: TRBV29-1; d_call: TRBD1; cdr3_nt: TGCAGCTCAGAGGGACAACAAACAGGGGCCAATGAGCAGTTCTTC; cdr3_aa: CSSEGQQTGANEQFF
clone_size: .; j_call: TRBJ1-1; v_call: TRBV7-9; d_call: TRBD1; cdr3_nt: TGTGCCAGCAGTTATCAGGGGGGCTACACTGAAGCTTTCTTT; cdr3_aa: CASSYQGGYTEAFF
clone_size: many; j_call: TRBJ2-3; v_call: TRBV20-1; d_call: TRBD2; cdr3_nt: TGCAGTGCTAGAGCTCCTAGCGGGAGCAGAGATACGCAGTATTTT; cdr3_aa: CSARAPSGSRDTQYF
clone_size: many; j_call: TRBJ2-1; v_call: TRBV7-2; d_call: .; cdr3_nt: TGTGCCAGCAGCTTTCGGACCCAGGTAAATGAGCAGTTCTTC; cdr3_aa: CASSFRTQVNEQFF
clone_size: many; j_call: TRBJ1-4; v_call: TRBV4-1; d_call: TRBD1; cdr3_nt: TGCGCCAGCAGATGGGCCAGGGGGCGCCGAGGAGAAAAACTGTTTTTT; cdr3_aa: CASRWARGRRGEKLFF
clone_size: many; j_call: TRBJ2-1; v_call: TRBV11-3; d_call: TRBD2; cdr3_nt: TGTGCCAGCAGCCCGGGGACTAGTCGGAATGAGCAGTTCTTC; cdr3_aa: CASSPGTSRNEQFF
clone_size: many; j_call: TRBJ2-2; v_call: TRBV2; d_call: .; cdr3_nt: TGTGCCAGCAGCCTCGGGGGATCCGGGGAGCTGTTTTTT; cdr3_aa: CASSLGGSGELFF
clone_size: many; j_call: TRBJ1-5; v_call: TRBV20-1; d_call: TRBD1; cdr3_nt: TGCAGTGCTAGAGCACAGGGGGATGCTCAGCCCCAGCATTTT; cdr3_aa: CSARAQGDAQPQHF
clone_size: many; j_call: TRBJ2-1; v_call: TRBV5-1; d_call: TRBD2; cdr3_nt: TGCGCCAGCAGCTTGGTTCCGGGGGGTTCCTACAATGAGCAGTTCTTC; cdr3_aa: CASSLVPGGSYNEQFF
clone_size: many; j_call: TRBJ2-1; v_call: TRBV20-1; d_call: TRBD2; cdr3_nt: TGCAGTGCTATGACTAGCGGGAGGGCCTACAATGAGCAGTTCTTC; cdr3_aa: CSAMTSGRAYNEQFF
clone_size: many; j_call: TRBJ1-2; v_call: TRBV20-1; d_call: .; cdr3_nt: TGCAGTGCGGTAAAGGACTATGGCTACACCTTC; cdr3_aa: CSAVKDYGYTF
clone_size: many; j_call: TRBJ2-6; v_call: TRBV30; d_call: .; cdr3_nt: TGTGCCTGTGACAGCTCTGGGGCCAACGTCCTGACTTTC; cdr3_aa: CACDSSGANVLTF
clone_size: many; j_call: TRBJ1-1; v_call: TRBV27; d_call: TRBD1; cdr3_nt: TGTGCCAGCAGTTTACAGGGCAGGGGGGGGACTGAAGCTTTCTTT; cdr3_aa: CASSLQGRGGTEAFF
clone_size: medium-sized; j_call: TRBJ2-1; v_call: TRBV6-1; d_call: .; cdr3_nt: TGTGCCAGCACGATCTACAATGAGCAGTTCTTC; cdr3_aa: CASTIYNEQFF
clone_size: many; j_call: TRBJ2-1; v_call: TRBV5-1; d_call: .; cdr3_nt: TGCGCCAGCAGCCCCACACCGGACCGCGGCTTAACCAATGAGCAGTTCTTC; cdr3_aa: CASSPTPDRGLTNEQFF
clone_size: many; j_call: TRBJ2-6; v_call: TRBV12-3/TRBV12-4; d_call: .; cdr3_nt: TGTGCCAGCGAGGCCGGTGCGGCCAACGTCCTGACTTTC; cdr3_aa: CASEAGAANVLTF
clone_size: many; j_call: TRBJ2-3; v_call: TRBV5-1; d_call: .; cdr3_nt: TGCGCCAGCAGCTTGGGAGGGGCGAGCACAGATACGCAGTATTTT; cdr3_aa: CASSLGGASTDTQYF